This paragraph reports one TCR beta chain. Its antigen is as yet unknown. This entry belongs to a study of cytomegalovirus exposure and HLA in healthy donors. Study-wide background: The study's early data release held about 77 million unique TCRs from HLA-typed donors.

The germline V gene encodes CDR1 SQVTM and CDR2 ANQGSEA. V dropped 4 bases and J dropped 4; count of bases not matched to a gene: 8. The CDR3 has 15 amino acids. The PCR contained 60 Vbeta and 13 Jbeta primers. The protocol was immunoSEQ multiplex PCR, while the TCRdb copy is restricted to in-frame clones and leaves out a portion. The table lists some 150,000 clones. General study points: The study listed 150 to 200 cytomegalovirus-associated TCR beta chains. In an earlier analysis, productive rearrangement rates for most beta V segments clustered near 87% or 30%. An analysis was carried out at a later point. It showed that HLA-associated TCR beta chains were more clonally expanded than equally common non-associated chains.

The chain recombines TRBV29-1 with TRBJ2-7, with 12 positions matching TRBD1. The specimen sequenced was PBMCs. This sequence was found in a woman between 18 and 29 years old in good health and CMV-seropositive. This CDR3 reads CSVARDRGRTYEQYF. CDR3 nucleotide sequence: TGCAGCGTTGCCCGGGACAGGGGGCGGACGTACGAGCAGTACTTC.